Described below is a single T cell receptor beta chain sequence and its context. What it binds is unknown. The entry originates in a study of cytomegalovirus exposure and HLA in healthy donors. Study information: Later analysis reported that the approximately 130 validation repertoires shared the platform of the 650 to 700 first-cohort repertoires. Study-level results: Subsequent analysis of the roughly 120 validation repertoires found a tendency for first-cohort TCR clusters to co-occur.

Some clones are missing from TCRdb's copy, which holds only in-frame ones; the method was immunoSEQ multiplex PCR. This sample has 150,000 to 250,000 clones, with 65% to 90% found just once. CDR3 size: 17 residues. The germline V gene encodes CDR1 SQVTM and CDR2 ANQGSEA. V trimming: 4 bases; J trimming: 6 bases; junction bases outside the gene matches: 19. The sequencing input was PBMCs. The clonotype comes from a woman under 40 in good health and CMV-seropositive. This chain links TRBV29-1 with TRBJ2-3; TRBD2 aligns across 7 bases. CDR3 nucleotides: TGCAGCGTTGGACGTAGTTGGGACTACACCGGAATGGATACGCAGTATTTT. Protein: CSVGRSWDYTGMDTQYF.